Presented here are 27 T cell receptor beta chains from one specimen sequenced in a study of cytomegalovirus exposure and HLA in healthy donors. Here immunoSEQ multiplex PCR was the method, and the copy in TCRdb shows in-frame clones only, minus some. The top ten hold 2.1% of the sample, which has about 150,000 clones, around 84% seen once. Sequenced material: PBMCs. Receptors were obtained from a human donor in good health.

The chain employs TRBV27 and TRBJ2-7; perhaps TRBD1 as D (5 bases). V was shortened by 3 bases and J by 0 bases, with 9 bases between the two germline ends. This CDR3 is 14 amino acids long. CDR1 and CDR2 from the germline V gene are MNHEY and SMNVEV (reference sequence). In nucleotides, the CDR3 is TGTGCCAGCAGTTTTACAGGAACCTCCTACGAGCAGTACTTC. It encodes CASSFTGTSYEQYF.

This sequence joins TRBV5-1 and TRBJ1-1, with D perhaps matching TRBD1 (6 bases). CDR1 is SGHRS and CDR2 is YFSETQ in the germline V gene. The V end lost 4 bases, the J end lost 1 base, and 14 bases lay between the germline ends. The CDR3 is made up of 15 amino acids. This chain's CDR3 is CASSQQGPSNTEAFF. The CDR3 nucleotides read TGCGCCAGCAGCCAACAGGGACCGTCGAACACTGAAGCTTTCTTT.

This rearrangement joins TRBV9 to TRBJ2-1; D ambiguous. The CDR3 has 13 residues. Germline V gives CDR1 SGDLS, CDR2 YYNGEE. V shed 4 bases and J shed 1 base, with 6 bases lying between them. CDR3 sequence (DNA): TGTGCCAGCAGCTTTCAGTCCTACAATGAGCAGTTCTTC. This gives the protein CASSFQSYNEQFF.

This clone has a handful of counts. The chain employs TRBV6-1 and TRBJ1-6, with a possible D match to TRBD1 (5 bases). CDR3 length equals 14 residues. Germline CDR1 reads MNHNS; CDR2 reads SASEGT. V shed 7 bases and J shed 7 bases, with 14 bases lying between them. DNA for the CDR3: TGTGCCAGCAAAACCGACAGTTTGAATTCACCCCTCCACTTT. Encoded protein: CASKTDSLNSPLHF.

The V gene is TRBV2, the J gene TRBJ1-5; weak D call: TRBD1 (6 bases). Per germline, CDR1 SNHLY and CDR2 FYNNEI. CDR3 length: 13 residues. The V end lost 6 bases, the J end lost 4 bases, and 10 bases lay between the germline ends. The CDR3 sequence: CASRQGGNQPQHF. In nucleotides, the CDR3 is TGTGCCAGCAGACAGGGCGGTAATCAGCCCCAGCATTTT.

The genes are TRBV4-1 and TRBJ2-3; D uncertain. The CDR3 has 14 amino acids. With 2 bases removed from V and 0 bases from J, the gap between germline ends came to 6 bases. CDR1 is MGHRA and CDR2 is YSYEKL in the germline V gene. The CDR3 sequence: CASSQSTSTDTQYF. For the CDR3, the DNA is TGCGCCAGCAGCCAATCCACTAGCACAGATACGCAGTATTTT.

The chain recombines TRBV6-6 with TRBJ2-1; TRBD2 matches 8 bases. With 0 bases clipped from V and 9 bases from J, the junction kept 4 bases outside the gene matches. The CDR3 runs to 14 residues. Germline lookup yields CDR1 MNHNY and CDR2 SVGAGI (reference sequence). The CDR3 DNA reads as TGTGCCAGCAGTTACTCCCTTCTAGCGGGTGAGCAGTTCTTC. Encoded protein: CASSYSLLAGEQFF.

The V gene is TRBV6-5, the J gene TRBJ1-1; D might be TRBD1 (5 bases). The germline gives CDR1 MNHEY, CDR2 SVGAGI. Trimming took off 5 bases at V and 8 bases at J, with 15 bases between the two ends. The CDR3 has 13 amino acids. CDR3 sequence: CASSISSDREAFF. As DNA, the CDR3 is TGTGCCAGCAGTATATCCTCCGACAGAGAAGCTTTCTTT.

The V and J genes are TRBV5-6 and TRBJ1-1, with TRBD1 matching over 9 bases. V dropped 3 bases and J dropped 7; count of bases not matched to a gene: 10. The CDR3 is 15 amino acids. CDR1 and CDR2 (germline): SGHDT, YYEEEE. The CDR3 reads CASSWGQGVEIEAFF. The CDR3 nucleotides are TGTGCCAGCAGCTGGGGACAGGGTGTGGAAATTGAAGCTTTCTTT.

J is TRBJ1-5 and V is TRBV6-6; no definite D call. The CDR3 runs 12 residues. V shed 5 bases and J shed 4 bases, with 6 bases lying between them. Germline V gene sequence: CDR1 MNHNY, CDR2 SVGAGI (reference sequence). CDR3 nucleotide sequence: TGTGCCAGCAGTACGGGAAATCAGCCCCAGCATTTT. As protein: CASSTGNQPQHF.

DNA for the CDR3: TGTGCCAGCAGCTCCCAACGGGATACGCAGTATTTT. Translating it yields CASSSQRDTQYF. The gene calls are TRBV7-3 and TRBJ2-3; D remains ambiguous. Germline V gene data show CDR1 as SGHTA and CDR2 as FQGTGA. This CDR3 region has 12 residues. Trimming took off 4 bases at V and 6 bases at J, with 8 bases between the two ends.

The chain combines TRBV27 with TRBJ1-1; TRBD1 is a possible D gene (5 bases). There are 14 residues in the CDR3. V was shortened by 5 bases and J by 7 bases, with 17 bases between the two germline ends. The V gene's germline CDR1 is MNHEY and CDR2 SMNVEV (reference sequence). CDR3 sequence (DNA): TGTGCCAGCAGTAGATATGACAGACTCCTTGAAGCTTTCTTT. Translating gives CASSRYDRLLEAFF.

This clone appeared a few times. CDR3 amino acids: CASRRVWNTGELFF. The DNA of the CDR3 is TGTGCCAGCAGGAGGGTGTGGAACACCGGGGAGCTGTTTTTT. The gene calls are TRBV27 and TRBJ2-2, with D perhaps TRBD2 (5 bases). This CDR3 region has 14 residues. The V and J ends lost 6 bases and 1 base respectively, with 9 bases between them. Per the germline V gene, CDR1 is MNHEY and CDR2 is SMNVEV (reference sequence).

V usage is TRBV7-3 and J usage is TRBJ1-3; D call uncertain. The V and J ends lost 2 bases and 2 bases respectively, with 4 bases between them. The germline V gene has CDR1 SGHTA and CDR2 FQGTGA. The CDR3 is 13 amino acids. CDR3 in amino acids: CASSLSAGNTIYF. Here the CDR3 DNA reads TGTGCCAGCAGCTTATCGGCTGGAAACACCATATATTTT.

The V gene is TRBV18, the J gene TRBJ1-1; possibly TRBD1 for D (6 bases). The CDR3 extends over 16 amino acids. V lost 3 bases and J lost 0, with 14 bases in between. Germline lookup yields CDR1 KGHSH and CDR2 LQKENI. The CDR3 coding sequence is TGTGCCAGCTCACCTCAGGGGTCGGGGATGAACACTGAAGCTTTCTTT. Its protein product is CASSPQGSGMNTEAFF.

The J gene is TRBJ2-7, the V gene TRBV27; perhaps TRBD1 as D (6 bases). Germline assignment: CDR1 MNHEY and CDR2 SMNVEV (reference sequence). The ends were cut back, 3 bases at V and 5 bases at J, with 11 bases in the middle. The CDR3 sequence is 13 residues long. CDR3: CASSFSRGHEQYF. CDR3 DNA sequence: TGTGCCAGCAGTTTCTCCAGGGGACACGAGCAGTACTTC.

V usage is TRBV30 and J usage is TRBJ1-4; the D is unclear. Trimming left V 3 bases short and J 6 bases short, with 11 bases between. CDR3 length equals 13 residues. The V gene's germline CDR1 is GTSNPN and CDR2 SVGIG (reference sequence). CDR3 in DNA: TGTGCCTGGAGGGGGAGGGTGGATGAAAAACTGTTTTTT. Translating it yields CAWRGRVDEKLFF.

This clone was observed a single time. The chain recombines TRBV28 with TRBJ1-1; tentative D call: TRBD1 (6 bases). Germline CDR1 and CDR2: MDHEN and SYDVKM. The CDR3 spans 14 residues. Trimming cost V 5 bases and J 5 bases, with 15 bases left between them. CDR3 nucleotides: TGTGCCAGCAGTATAAACAGGGAGGGGACTGAAGCTTTCTTT. Its translation: CASSINREGTEAFF.

The chain has TRBV15 and TRBJ1-4; D perhaps matches TRBD1 (6 bases). This CDR3 is 16 amino acids long. The V and J ends lost 0 bases and 4 bases respectively, with 12 bases between them. The germline gives CDR1 LNHNV, CDR2 YYDKDF (reference sequence). CDR3 nucleotide sequence: TGTGCCACCAGCAGAGATCGCGCAGGGGTTAATGAAAAACTGTTTTTT. Translated, it gives CATSRDRAGVNEKLFF.

The J gene is TRBJ2-1, the V gene TRBV11-3; D not resolved. The CDR3 is 11 residues long. CDR1 is SGHNT, CDR2 YENEEA, per germline. V was cut by 5 bases and J by 6 bases, with 5 bases left in between. The CDR3 reads CASSRGNEQFF. CDR3 nucleotide sequence: TGTGCCAGCAGCAGAGGCAATGAGCAGTTCTTC.

This clone has a single count. At one end, the junction sequence differs from germline, possibly due to a read error. CDR3 sequence: CASSRTSGVGTQYF. DNA of the CDR3: TGTGCTAGCAGTAGGACTAGCGGGGTCGGGACCCAGTACTTC. J is TRBJ2-5 and V is TRBV7-7; 12 bases are a match to TRBD2. The CDR3 extends over 14 amino acids. The germline V gene encodes CDR1 SSHAT and CDR2 FNYEAQ (reference sequence).

The CDR3 protein is CASSPPSTGRWEQYF. CDR3 DNA: TGTGCCAGCTCACCACCGTCAACGGGTAGGTGGGAGCAGTACTTC. The chain couples TRBV18 to TRBJ2-7; the D is unclear. The V and J ends lost 0 bases and 7 bases respectively, with 16 bases between them. The CDR3 extends over 15 amino acids. Germline CDR1 is KGHSH and CDR2 is LQKENI.

The chain joins TRBV5-4 to TRBJ2-1; D remains unclear. Germline-derived CDR1 and CDR2 are SGHNT and YYREEE (reference sequence). V dropped 0 bases and J dropped 11 bases, with 12 bases sitting between them. The CDR3 is made up of 13 amino acids. The CDR3 DNA reads TGTGCCAGCAGCTTGGTGGTTGGAGACCAGCAGTTCTTC. It is translated as CASSLVVGDQQFF.

V and J are TRBV5-1 and TRBJ1-4, with 7 nucleotides matching TRBD1. V lost 4 bases and J lost 6; bases outside the gene matches: 6. CDR3 size: 14 residues. CDR1 and CDR2 (germline): SGHRS, YFSETQ. DNA for the CDR3: TGCGCCAGCAGCCCAACAGGGGTCGATGAAAAACTGTTTTTT. It specifies CASSPTGVDEKLFF.

The V and J genes are TRBV18 and TRBJ1-1; D not resolved. The CDR3 consists of 14 residues. The germline gives CDR1 KGHSH, CDR2 LQKENI. V shed 5 bases and J shed 3 bases, with 13 bases lying between them. CDR3 in amino acids: CASSVTYRDTEAFF. CDR3 nucleotides: TGTGCCAGCTCAGTCACCTATCGGGACACTGAAGCTTTCTTT.

The chain uses TRBV5-4 and TRBJ2-1; 7 nucleotides line up with TRBD1. Germline values: CDR1 SGHNT, CDR2 YYREEE (reference sequence). With 5 bases clipped from V and 0 bases from J, the junction kept 8 bases outside the gene matches. CDR3 length: 16 amino acids. The chain's CDR3 is CASSSTGRSSYNEQFF. The CDR3 DNA is TGTGCCAGCAGTTCGACAGGGCGAAGCTCCTACAATGAGCAGTTCTTC.

The DNA of the CDR3 is TGTGCCAGCAGTGCTAGGGGGCGGAGGGGCTACACCTTC. This encodes CASSARGRRGYTF. J is TRBJ1-2 and V is TRBV27; 7 nucleotides align to TRBD1. V lost 5 bases and J lost 8; bases outside the gene matches: 8. The CDR3 runs to 13 residues. Germline V gene lookup returns CDR1 MNHEY and CDR2 SMNVEV (reference sequence).